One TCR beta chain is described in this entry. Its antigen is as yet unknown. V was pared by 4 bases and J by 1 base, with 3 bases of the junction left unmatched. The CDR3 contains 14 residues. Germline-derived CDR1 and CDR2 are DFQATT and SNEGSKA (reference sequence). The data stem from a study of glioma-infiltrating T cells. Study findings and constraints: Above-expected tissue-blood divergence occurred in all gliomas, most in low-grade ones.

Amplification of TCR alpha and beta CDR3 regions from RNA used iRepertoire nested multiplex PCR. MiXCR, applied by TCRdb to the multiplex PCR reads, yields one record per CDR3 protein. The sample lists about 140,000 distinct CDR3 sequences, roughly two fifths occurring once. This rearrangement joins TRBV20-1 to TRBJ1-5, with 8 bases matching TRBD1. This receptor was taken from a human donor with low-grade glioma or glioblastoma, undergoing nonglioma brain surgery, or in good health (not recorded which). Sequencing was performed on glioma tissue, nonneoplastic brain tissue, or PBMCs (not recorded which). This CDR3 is CSAKDRGSNQPQHF. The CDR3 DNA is TGCAGTGCTAAAGACAGGGGCAGCAATCAGCCCCAGCATTTT.